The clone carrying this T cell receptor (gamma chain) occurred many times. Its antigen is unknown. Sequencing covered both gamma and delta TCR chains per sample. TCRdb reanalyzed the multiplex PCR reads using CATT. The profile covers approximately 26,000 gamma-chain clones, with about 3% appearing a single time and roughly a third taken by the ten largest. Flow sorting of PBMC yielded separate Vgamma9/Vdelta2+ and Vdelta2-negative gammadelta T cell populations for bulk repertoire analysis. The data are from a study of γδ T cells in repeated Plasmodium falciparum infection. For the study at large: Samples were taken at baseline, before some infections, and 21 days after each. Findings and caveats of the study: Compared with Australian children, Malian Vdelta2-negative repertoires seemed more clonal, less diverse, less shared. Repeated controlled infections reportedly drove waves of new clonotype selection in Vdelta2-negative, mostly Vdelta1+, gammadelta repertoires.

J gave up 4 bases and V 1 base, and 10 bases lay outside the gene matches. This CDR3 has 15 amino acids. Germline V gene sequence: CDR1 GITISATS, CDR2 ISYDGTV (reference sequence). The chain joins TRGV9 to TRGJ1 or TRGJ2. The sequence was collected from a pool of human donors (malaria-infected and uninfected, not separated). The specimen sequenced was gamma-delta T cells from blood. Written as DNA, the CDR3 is TGTGCCTTGTGGGAGGTCCCAGAGGGATATTATAAGAAACTCTTT. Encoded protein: CALWEVPEGYYKKLF.